The 23 T cell receptor beta chains given below trace back to one sample, sequenced in a study of blood T cell repertoires in COVID-19. Data came from immunoSEQ multiplex PCR; TCRdb stores just in-frame clones and leaves some out. This table holds over 45,000 clones, roughly nine tenths found once. Sequenced material: peripheral blood. These TCRs come from a man in his 70s with acute or convalescent COVID-19.

The J gene is TRBJ1-1, the V gene TRBV11-2; D is ambiguous. This CDR3 has 13 amino acids. Looked up from germline, CDR1 is SGHAT and CDR2 is FQNNGV. V was pared by 0 bases and J by 5 bases, with 7 bases between. In nucleotides, the CDR3 is TGTGCCAGCAGCTTAGATCGGTTTACTGAAGCTTTCTTT. It specifies CASSLDRFTEAFF.

The V call is TRBV19, the J call TRBJ1-3; D call uncertain. V lost 4 bases to trimming and J lost 0 bases, with 10 bases between them. Looked up from germline, CDR1 is LNHDA and CDR2 is SQIVND (reference sequence). This CDR3 spans 15 amino acids. CDR3 DNA: TGTGCCAGTAGTAACGGCGGATTCTCTGGAAACACCATATATTTT. It codes for CASSNGGFSGNTIYF. The complete variable domain, with remaining parts taken from reference TRBV19 and TRBJ1-3, reads DGGITQSPKYLFRKEGQNVTLSCEQNLNHDAMYWYRQDPGQGLRLIYYSQIVNDFQKGDIAEGYSVSREKKESFPLTVTSAQKNPTAFYLCASSNGGFSGNTIYFGEGSWLTVV.

The DNA of the CDR3 is TGTGCCACCAGTGATCAGACAGGGGGCGTGGGGGAGCTGTTTTTT. Its protein is CATSDQTGGVGELFF. The J gene is TRBJ2-2, the V gene TRBV24-1; 10 bases match TRBD1. CDR1 and CDR2 from the germline V gene are KGHDR and SFDVKD. Trimming cost V 3 bases and J 8 bases; bases outside gene matches: 5. This CDR3 is 15 amino acids long.

This clone was seen only once. V usage is TRBV30 and J usage is TRBJ1-5; a possible D gene is TRBD1 (6 bases). V gave up 3 bases and J gave up 4 bases, with 16 bases separating them. Germline CDR1 and CDR2: GTSNPN and SVGIG (reference sequence). The CDR3 runs 15 residues. The CDR3 loop is CAWSAMTGTNQPQHF. The CDR3, as DNA: TGTGCCTGGAGCGCCATGACAGGCACTAATCAGCCCCAGCATTTT.

This chain uses TRBV7-2 with TRBJ2-1; perhaps TRBD2 as D (7 bases). V lost 2 bases and J lost 4, with 15 bases in between. The V gene's germline CDR1 is SGHTA and CDR2 FQGNSA. This CDR3 is 16 amino acids long. The CDR3, as DNA: TGTGCCAGCAGCTTACAGGGGACTACAACGTACAATGAGCAGTTCTTC. It encodes CASSLQGTTTYNEQFF.

The chain employs TRBV6-2 or TRBV6-3 and TRBJ1-6; TRBD1 might be the D (6 bases). Trimming removed 2 bases at V and 6 bases at J, with 8 bases between. The V gene's germline CDR1 is MNHEY and CDR2 SVGEGT. This CDR3 has 14 amino acids. This chain's CDR3 is CASSYQDSNSPLHF. The CDR3 region has the DNA TGTGCCAGCAGTTACCAGGACAGTAATTCACCCCTCCACTTT.

The chain employs TRBV19 and TRBJ2-2; maybe TRBD1 (6 bases). The CDR3 is 13 residues long. Germline V gene lookup returns CDR1 LNHDA and CDR2 SQIVND (reference sequence). Trimming shortened V by 8 bases and J by 8 bases, and 15 bases separated the two germline ends. CDR3 bases: TGTGCCAGTGGACAGTTTTCGTTGGGGGAGCTGTTTTTT. Its translation: CASGQFSLGELFF.

The chain uses TRBV5-6 and TRBJ1-3, with a weak D call TRBD1 (5 bases). This CDR3 is 14 amino acids long. From germline, CDR1 is SGHDT and CDR2 YYEEEE. The germline V and J ends were trimmed by 3 bases and 2 bases, with 9 bases remaining between them. This CDR3 reads CASSSRQTGNTIYF. CDR3 bases: TGTGCCAGCAGCTCCAGACAGACTGGAAACACCATATATTTT.

The chain joins TRBV25-1 to TRBJ2-1; a possible D gene is TRBD1 (6 bases). The CDR3 is made up of 15 amino acids. Germline CDR1 is MGHDK and CDR2 is SYGVNS. Trimming removed 1 base from V and 5 bases from J, with 12 bases in between. As DNA, the CDR3 is TGTGCCAGCAGTGAATGGGGGCAGGGAGACAATGAGCAGTTCTTC. Its translation: CASSEWGQGDNEQFF.

The V gene is TRBV18, the J gene TRBJ2-1; no definite D call. V was pared by 3 bases and J by 10 bases, with 13 bases between. CDR3 length: 13 residues. Germline V gene lookup returns CDR1 KGHSH and CDR2 LQKENI. Here the CDR3 DNA reads TGTGCCAGCTCACCCCCGGCTGGCGGCGAGCAGTTCTTC. It yields the protein CASSPPAGGEQFF.

This clone was seen a few times. The rearrangement joins TRBV6-1 to TRBJ1-6; 7 positions match TRBD1. This CDR3 has 17 residues. Per germline, CDR1 MNHNS and CDR2 SASEGT. V trimming: 0 bases; J trimming: 4 bases; junction bases outside the gene matches: 6. The CDR3 region is CASSEASGQTYNSPLHF. In nucleotides, the CDR3 is TGTGCCAGCAGTGAAGCCTCGGGACAGACATATAATTCACCCCTCCACTTT.

The V and J genes are TRBV12-5 and TRBJ1-6, with 9 bases aligning to TRBD1. This CDR3 contains 14 residues. Germline V gene lookup returns CDR1 LGHNT and CDR2 FRNRAP. V dropped 6 bases and J dropped 10; count of bases not matched to a gene: 7. This CDR3 reads CASGAGQGGSPLHF. CDR3 sequence (DNA): TGTGCTAGTGGAGCGGGACAGGGAGGATCACCCCTCCACTTT.

J is TRBJ2-1 and V is TRBV3-1 (or the pseudogene TRBV3-2), with TRBD2 matching 11 bases. CDR1 and CDR2 from the germline V gene are LGHDT and YNNKEL (reference sequence). This CDR3 is 17 amino acids long. Trimming took 6 bases from V and 5 from J; bases not matched to a gene: 12. CDR3 protein: CASRRLAGSLIDNEQFF. The CDR3 coding sequence is TGTGCCAGCAGGCGACTAGCGGGGTCTTTAATAGACAATGAGCAGTTCTTC.

This sequence joins TRBV15 and TRBJ2-1; 14 positions match TRBD2. Germline-derived CDR1 and CDR2 are LNHNV and YYDKDF (reference sequence). Trimming took 3 bases from V and 9 from J; bases not matched to a gene: 10. The CDR3 contains 17 residues. The CDR3 loop reads CATSSPPGLAGDGEQFF. For the CDR3, the DNA is TGTGCCACCAGCAGTCCCCCGGGACTAGCGGGGGACGGTGAGCAGTTCTTC. Using reference TRBV15 and TRBJ2-1 for the parts outside the CDR3, the full variable domain is DAMVIQNPRYQVTQFGKPVTLSCSQTLNHNVMYWYQQKSSQAPKLLFHYYDKDFNNEADTPDNFQSRRPNTSFCFLDIRSPGLGDTAMYLCATSSPPGLAGDGEQFFGPGTRLTVL.

The rearrangement links TRBV29-1 to TRBJ2-1, with 9 nucleotides matching TRBD2. Germline CDR1 reads SQVTM; CDR2 reads ANQGSEA. The V segment lost 0 bases and the J segment 6 bases; nucleotides outside the gene matches: 6. The length of the CDR3 is 15 residues. The CDR3 sequence: CSVEEGERGANEQFF. The CDR3 region has the DNA TGCAGCGTTGAAGAAGGCGAGCGGGGGGCCAATGAGCAGTTCTTC.

DNA for the CDR3: TGTGCCAGCTCCCTCGGCGGGGGGCCTGGAAACACCATATATTTT. This translates into CASSLGGGPGNTIYF. The V call is TRBV18, the J call TRBJ1-3; D perhaps matches TRBD1 (6 bases). The germline V gene has CDR1 KGHSH and CDR2 LQKENI. This CDR3 is 15 amino acids long. V lost 6 bases to trimming and J lost 2 bases, with 14 bases between them. The full variable domain, rest sourced from reference TRBV18 and TRBJ1-3, is NAGVMQNPRHLVRRRGQEARLRCSPMKGHSHVYWYRQLPEEGLKFMVYLQKENIIDESGMPKERFSAEFPKEGPSILRIQQVVRGDSAAYFCASSLGGGPGNTIYFGEGSWLTVV.

The chain is built from TRBV28 and TRBJ2-4, with 11 positions matching TRBD1. V gave up 6 bases and J gave up 2 bases; unmatched junction bases: 3. The germline V gene encodes CDR1 MDHEN and CDR2 SYDVKM. The CDR3 contains 15 residues. CDR3 DNA: TGTGCCAGCAGCAGGACAGGGGGCACCAAAAACATTCAGTACTTC. Its translation: CASSRTGGTKNIQYF. Full variable domain (missing parts from reference TRBV28 and TRBJ2-4): DVKVTQSSRYLVKRTGEKVFLECVQDMDHENMFWYRQDPGLGLRLIYFSYDVKMKEKGDIPEGYSVSREKKERFSLILESASTNQTSMYLCASSRTGGTKNIQYFGAGTRLSVL.

V and J are TRBV12-3 or TRBV12-4 and TRBJ1-1, with a tentative D call TRBD1 (6 bases). Trimming removed 3 bases from V and 3 bases from J, with 8 bases in between. This CDR3 contains 13 residues. The CDR3 loop reads CASSFDRHTEAFF. DNA of the CDR3: TGTGCCAGCAGTTTTGACAGGCACACTGAAGCTTTCTTT.

The chain combines TRBV21-1 with TRBJ2-6; the table's TRBD1 call for D was not verified on the DNA. TRBV21-1 is a pseudogene segment. The CDR3 is made up of 17 amino acids. CDR3: CASSKGQLISGANVLTF. For the CDR3, the DNA is TGTGCCAGCAGCAAGGGACAGTTGATCTCTGGGGCCAACGTCCTGACTTTC.

V is TRBV14 and J is TRBJ1-2; 8 positions agree with TRBD1. J was trimmed by 7 bases and V by 1 base; bases with no gene match: 5. This CDR3 contains 14 residues. Germline V gene lookup returns CDR1 SGHDN and CDR2 FVKESK. The CDR3 is CASSQGRGLLGYTF. The CDR3 region has the DNA TGTGCCAGCAGCCAAGGCAGGGGGCTGCTTGGCTACACCTTC.

The rearrangement joins TRBV27 to TRBJ2-2; D is uncertain. Looked up from germline, CDR1 is MNHEY and CDR2 is SMNVEV (reference sequence). Deletions cut 4 bases from V and 3 bases from J, with 3 bases between. The CDR3 totals 12 residues. The CDR3 coding sequence is TGTGCCAGCAGTTCGTACACCGGGGAGCTGTTTTTT. Its protein product is CASSSYTGELFF.

The genes are TRBV19 and TRBJ2-3; 9 nucleotides align to TRBD2. From germline, CDR1 is LNHDA and CDR2 SQIVND (reference sequence). This CDR3 is 17 amino acids long. Trimming removed 3 bases from V and 4 bases from J; junction bases left unmatched: 11. In DNA, the CDR3 is TGTGCCAGTAGTATTGTTCGCGGGGGGGCCAGAGCAGATACGCAGTATTTT. This encodes CASSIVRGGARADTQYF.

V gene TRBV5-4 combines with J gene TRBJ2-7; TRBD1 is a possible D gene (6 bases). Germline CDR1 and CDR2: SGHNT and YYREEE (reference sequence). The CDR3 contains 13 residues. V was clipped by 6 bases and J by 2 bases, with 12 bases between them. The CDR3 loop reads CASTATGTYEQYF. The CDR3 region has the DNA TGTGCCAGCACCGCTACAGGGACCTACGAGCAGTACTTC. The variable domain in full, with the rest retrieved from reference TRBV5-4 and TRBJ2-7, is ETGVTQSPTHLIKTRGQQVTLRCSSQSGHNTVSWYQQALGQGPQFIFQYYREEENGRGNFPPRFSGLQFPNYSSELNVNALELDDSALYLCASTATGTYEQYFGPGTRLTVT.